This T cell receptor (beta chain) is drawn from a study of T cell repertoires in cytomegalovirus infection. Study-level background: CMV infection plus the matching HLA type was flagged by public TCR beta signatures.

This clonotype was counted many times. This CDR3 is 17 amino acids long. J was trimmed by 5 bases and V by 0 bases; bases with no gene match: 10. The germline V gene has CDR1 SGHVS and CDR2 FQNEAQ. TCRdb reprocessed the reads with MiXCR, giving one entry per CDR3 protein. The sample comprises some 270,000 distinct CDR3 sequences, about 17% of which are singletons, and around half rests with the top ten. Source material: CD8+ T cells from PBMCs. This sequence originates from a human donor in good health (CMV status not recorded). Some clones in this sample may be carry-over from other donors' samples. The chain couples TRBV7-8 to TRBJ2-3, with 8 bases identical to TRBD1. The CDR3 region is CASSLALQGARIDTQYF. CDR3 bases: TGTGCCAGCAGCTTAGCGCTTCAGGGGGCGCGGATAGATACGCAGTATTTT.